This T cell receptor beta chain was observed in a study of T cells expressing NK-cell markers. Study in general: The sequencing cohort of eight donors included seven HCMV-seropositive individuals and one seronegative individual. Whole-study findings and limits: In a few donors, these clonotypes also led the CD3+CD56-NKG2C+ fraction. Dominant NKG2C+ clonotypes made up about 1.0-7.0% of CD8+ T cells in about six donors.

As regards this clonotype: The antigen remains undetermined.

Making the TCR beta cDNA relied on 5'RACE template switching with UMIs. Reanalyzing the 5' RACE reads, TCRdb keeps one entry per CDR3 protein, without DNA. Its table lists about 150,000 distinct CDR3 sequences. The CDR3 has 14 amino acids. The TCR was taken from a man aged 18 to 35 in good health. The sample consisted of blood T cells: a sorted CD56 or NKG2C T cell subset, CD4+ or CD8+ T cells, or bulk PBMC T cells (not recorded which). V gene TRBV12-3 or TRBV12-4 combines with J gene TRBJ2-1; there is no DNA to check the TCRdb D call of TRBD2. The CDR3 here is CASKVAGKSNEQFF.